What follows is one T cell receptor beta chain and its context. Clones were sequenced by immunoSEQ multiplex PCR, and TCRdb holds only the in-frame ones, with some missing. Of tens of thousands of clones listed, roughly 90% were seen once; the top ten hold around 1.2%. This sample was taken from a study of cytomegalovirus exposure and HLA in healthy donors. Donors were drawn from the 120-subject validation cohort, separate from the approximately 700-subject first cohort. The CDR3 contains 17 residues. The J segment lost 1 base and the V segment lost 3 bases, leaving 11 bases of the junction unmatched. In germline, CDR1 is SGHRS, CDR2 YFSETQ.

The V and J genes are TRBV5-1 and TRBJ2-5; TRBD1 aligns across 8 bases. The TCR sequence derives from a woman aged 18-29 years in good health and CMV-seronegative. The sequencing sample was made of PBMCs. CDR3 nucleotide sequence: TGCGCCAGCAGCTGGGACAGGCGAGGGTCGATCCAAGAGACCCAGTACTTC. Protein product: CASSWDRRGSIQETQYF.